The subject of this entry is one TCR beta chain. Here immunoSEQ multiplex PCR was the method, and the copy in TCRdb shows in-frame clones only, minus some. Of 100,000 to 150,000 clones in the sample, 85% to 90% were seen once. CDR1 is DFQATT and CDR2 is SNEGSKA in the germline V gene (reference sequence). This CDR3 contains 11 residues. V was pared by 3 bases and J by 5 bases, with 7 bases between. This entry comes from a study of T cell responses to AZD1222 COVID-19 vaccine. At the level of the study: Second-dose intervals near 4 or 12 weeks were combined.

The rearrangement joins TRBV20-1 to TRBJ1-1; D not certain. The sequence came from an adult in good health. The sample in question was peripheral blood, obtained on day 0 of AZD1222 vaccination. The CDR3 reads CSARIQTEAFF. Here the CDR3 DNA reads TGCAGTGCTAGGATCCAGACTGAAGCTTTCTTT.